Reported below is one TCR beta chain. It lacks a known antigen. No quality values exist for individual bases; no much larger clone is one base distant. After removal of 4 bases from V and 7 bases from J, the junction retains 10 bases not matched to a gene. Measured from the cysteine to the phenylalanine, the CDR3 is 15 residues long. Only the CDR3 region is kept as DNA, spanning 45 bases read in frame from base 1. From a lookup of the germline V gene, CDR1 and CDR2 are SGHRS and YFSETQ. Using the deep immunoSEQ assay, TCR CDR3 regions were amplified from genomic DNA by multiplex PCR. Extracted genomic DNA from each cell subset was distributed evenly across all wells of several immunoSEQ 96-well plates, and each plate was treated as a replicate. For sorted subsets, around 200 ng genomic DNA, equal to 30,000 or so T cell genomes, was loaded into each replicate PCR. The purified libraries were quantified using a Qubit 3.0 fluorometer, sized with a Bioanalyzer 2100, and then quantified again using the KAPA Library Quantification kit. Every immunoSEQ 96-well plate was sequenced on a separate single-read 150-cycle Illumina NextSeq 550 flow cell. The study's own analysis went as follows. The immunoSEQ output contained only junctional sequences without quality scores, so filtering could not match that applied to full-length reads. Sequences were annotated with PyIR, a Python wrapper for IgBLAST v1.9, and V/J genes and CDR3 were assigned using IMGT germline references. Reads were filtered out if the reads had weak V/J assignments (E-value above 1e-6), no CDR3, stop codons, out-of-frame junctions, or ambiguous translated residues. V3J clonotypes were defined by identical inferred V gene, J gene, and CDR3 amino acid sequence. Percentage overlap between repertoires was calculated by dividing the number of shared unique clonotypes by the size of the smaller repertoire. Three approaches were used to assess repertoire richness: RTK rarefaction, the Chao1 estimator, and Recon v2.1 estimates of unobserved clonotypes. Generation probabilities for all TCRbeta clonotypes obtained by the gDNA method from a handful of donors were computed using OLGA. This immuneACCESS table, as held by TCRdb, lists in-frame sequences with V and J called but not all clones. Of the missing ones, under half trace to an unresolved V gene in checked studies; the others have no known cause. From that table come the V and J calls and clone size; the DNA was used to work out D and trimming. The sample profile shows roughly 500,000 clones; about 96% of them were found once. In total, the top ten clones hold 0.055% to 0.075% of the sample.

The donors were healthy, HIV-negative adults with no recently reported acute infections or vaccinations. Every donor was a Caucasian adult living in Nashville, Tennessee, USA. CD4+ T cells were enriched by magnetic negative selection; naive cells were then positively selected on CD45RA, and the negative fraction formed the memory subset. After blood collection by leukapheresis, PBMCs were isolated using Ficoll-Histopaque density gradient centrifugation and then cryopreserved in the vapor phase of liquid nitrogen. Purity and quantity of every magnetically sorted T cell population were checked by analytical flow cytometry. Genomic DNA was isolated from each sorted fraction and quantified by UV absorbance on a Nanodrop 2000c. This sample is part of a study of shared clonotypes between healthy human individuals (TCRdb year 2020). Looking at the study overall: Two women and three men aged 18 to 49 years were included in the cohort. Between about 0.8 and 9 billion PBMCs per donor were obtained by leukapheresis. The study deeply sequenced blood TCR repertoires of several healthy adults to estimate repertoire size and the extent of clonotype sharing between individuals. For each donor, CD4 naive and CD4 memory were each run on three plates, CD8 naive on two plates, and CD8 memory on one plate. To increase sequencing depth and limit assay-specific biases, TCR repertoire library preparation and sequencing were carried out by different laboratories using diverse techniques.

What the study reported, not specific to this receptor: Estimated clonotype richness was generally larger for naive than for memory subsets. Pairwise subsampling indicated that sequencing depth was expected to affect the degree of clonotype sharing among donors. Even with the large sequencing depth, rarefaction of the sorted-subset datasets indicated that sequencing was incomplete. Sampling was limited to blood, and TCR repertoires in tissue likely differ from TCR repertoires in blood. Around 5% of naive CD4, 3% to 4% of naive CD8, 2.3% of memory CD4, and about 0.4% of memory CD8 clonotypes were shared across several donors. Compared with non-shared clonotypes, the clonotypes found in all four sorted-subset donors had higher generation probabilities. Because the study included a small number of donors, the genetic and exposure-history diversity represented was limited.

Sequenced input: naive CD4+ T cells sorted from blood. Explained via the paper, the cell subset or site label denotes: CD45RA+ positively selected. The receptor was derived from a young woman in good health. The sequence links TRBV5-1 to TRBJ1-4, and TRBD1 matches 7 of the central bases. The CDR3 sequence is CASSRLGQESEKLFF. The DNA is as follows: TGCGCCAGCAGCAGACTCGGACAGGAGAGTGAAAAACTGTTTTTT.